This T cell receptor beta chain was identified during a study of early stage breast cancer tumors. TCRdb's copy holds only in-frame clones and misses some; the assay was immunoSEQ multiplex PCR. The table has about 36,000 clones, under 80% seen once; the top ten hold about 7%. Germline values: CDR1 LNHNV, CDR2 YYDKDF (reference sequence). This CDR3 is 13 amino acids long. Trimming removed 0 bases from V and 1 base from J, with 3 bases in between. The sequenced sample consisted of blood. The rearrangement joins TRBV15 to TRBJ1-1; D uncertain. The TCR originated in a person aged 60 to 70 with breast cancer. The CDR3 DNA reads as TGTGCCACCAGCAGAGACCGGAACACTGAAGCTTTCTTT. It codes for CATSRDRNTEAFF.